Many counts were recorded for the clone carrying this T cell receptor beta chain. This specimen belongs to a study of identical twins. The cDNA had a unique molecular identifier and a template-switch universal primer site. TCRdb used MiXCR to reprocess the 5' RACE reads, holding one entry per CDR3 protein. The repertoire has about 900,000 distinct CDR3 sequences, 10% to 15% of them found once; the top ten carry 1.5% to 2%. The CDR3 is 14 amino acids. V shed 6 bases and J 4 bases; nucleotides not matched to a gene: 6. From germline, CDR1 is SGHRS and CDR2 YFSETQ. These data also featured in a second study, about yellow fever vaccine responses in identical twins.

The sequenced material came from PBMCs. The rearrangement links TRBV5-1 to TRBJ2-3; TRBD2 matches at 9 bases. This clonotype was obtained from a young woman in good health. CDR3 DNA: TGCGCCAGCAAACTTCTAGCGGGACCAGATACGCAGTATTTT. It encodes CASKLLAGPDTQYF.